This T cell receptor beta chain was observed in a study of blood T cell repertoires in COVID-19. For the study at large: The origin of the acute and convalescent COVID-19 samples was the United States, Italy and Spain. T cells, B-cell-depleted T cells, or PBMCs provided the cDNA or gDNA that served as material.

CDR1 and CDR2 from the germline V gene are SEHNR and FQNEAQ (reference sequence). The CDR3 sequence is 17 residues long. V was clipped by 4 bases and J by 2 bases, with 18 bases between them. Libraries were prepared by immunoSEQ multiplex PCR; TCRdb keeps only in-frame clonotypes and omits some of them. The table includes 54,000 or so clones, 86% detected once. This TCR was sampled from a woman over 75 with acute or convalescent COVID-19. The gene calls are TRBV7-9 and TRBJ2-1; maybe TRBD2 (5 bases). Sequencing was carried out using peripheral blood. This CDR3 reads CASSSPSRGNPYNEQFF. CDR3 sequence (DNA): TGTGCCAGCAGCTCACCCTCTCGAGGGAACCCCTACAATGAGCAGTTCTTC.